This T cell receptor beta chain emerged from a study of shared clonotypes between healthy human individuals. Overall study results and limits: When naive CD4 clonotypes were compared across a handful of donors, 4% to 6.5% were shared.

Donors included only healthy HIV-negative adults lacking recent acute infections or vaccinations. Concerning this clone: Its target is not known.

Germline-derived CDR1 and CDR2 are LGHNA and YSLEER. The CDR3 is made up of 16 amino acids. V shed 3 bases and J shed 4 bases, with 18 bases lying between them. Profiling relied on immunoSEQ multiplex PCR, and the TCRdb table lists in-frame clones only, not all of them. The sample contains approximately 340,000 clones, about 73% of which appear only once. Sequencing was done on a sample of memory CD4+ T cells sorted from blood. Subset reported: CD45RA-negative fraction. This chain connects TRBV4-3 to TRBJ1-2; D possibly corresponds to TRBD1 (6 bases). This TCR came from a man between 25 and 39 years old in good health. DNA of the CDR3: TGCGCCAGCAGCCATGTTGGGACAACCAATAGCTATGGCTACACCTTC. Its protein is CASSHVGTTNSYGYTF.